This T cell receptor beta chain was recorded in a study of blood T cell repertoires in COVID-19. Study context: COVID-19 samples collected from the United States, Italy and Spain covered acute and convalescent phases. PBMCs, B-cell-depleted T cells, or T cells provided the cDNA or gDNA that made up the material.

Across about two dozen US areas, participants ranged in age from about 18 to 90 years. Participant-given clinical history determined each cohort assignment. This clone came up a few times. Sequencing used immunoSEQ multiplex PCR; TCRdb keeps in-frame clones, though not all of them. Here the sample spans more than 200,000 clones, about 85% being singletons. Germline CDR1 and CDR2: SGHTS and YDEGEE. This CDR3 region has 14 residues. Trimming took 0 bases from V and 8 from J; bases not matched to a gene: 3. The sequence was collected from a man aged 25-45 years who had recovered from COVID-19. The gene calls are TRBV5-8 and TRBJ1-4; 8 bases line up with TRBD1. Sequenced input: PBMCs or T cells enriched from blood (not recorded which). The CDR3 region has the DNA TGTGCCAGCAGCTTGGGGGACAGGAACGAAAAACTGTTTTTT. It codes for CASSLGDRNEKLFF.